This TCR beta chain was sequenced during a study of blood T cell repertoires in COVID-19. Study at large: The origin of the acute and convalescent COVID-19 samples was the United States, Italy and Spain.

Germline CDR1 is KGHSH and CDR2 is LQKENI. Trimming removed 2 bases from V and 7 bases from J, with 6 bases in between. The CDR3 totals 12 residues. This table comes from immunoSEQ multiplex PCR, and its TCRdb copy is limited to in-frame clones, with some not included. The repertoire includes 70,000 to 90,000 clones, approximately 86% of them detected once, and 7.5% to 9.5% sits in the top ten. This TCR was sampled from an elderly man with active or convalescent COVID-19. Material for sequencing was peripheral blood. The chain combines TRBV18 with TRBJ2-1, with D possibly TRBD2 on 6 matching bases. In nucleotides, the CDR3 is TGTGCCAGCTCACCAGCGGGGAATGAGCAGTTCTTC. This codes for CASSPAGNEQFF.